This is a list of T cell receptor beta chains from one sample in a study of blood T cell repertoires in COVID-19. Produced via immunoSEQ multiplex PCR; TCRdb's table is partial and in-frame only. This table has 95,000 to 150,000 clones, almost 70% appearing once. The sequenced sample consisted of peripheral blood. Receptors were obtained from a woman aged 65 to 85 with acute or convalescent COVID-19. CDR3s include the opening cysteine and the closing phenylalanine or tryptophan. Fields, in order: V gene, clone size, J gene, D gene, CDR3 DNA, CDR3 protein. D genes are given only for firm matches. Clone sizes are given selectively: once, few, many, or a class where the clone is expanded.

V: TRBV7-9
size: NA
J: TRBJ2-5
D: TRBD2
DNA: TGTGCCAGTAGCCCCGGGACTAGCTCTACGGAGACCCAGTACTTC
CDR3: CASSPGTSSTETQYF

V: TRBV5-5
size: few
J: TRBJ2-6
D: TRBD1
DNA: TGTGCCAGCACCCCCGGACAGGGAGGATCTGGGGCCAACGTCCTGACTTTC
CDR3: CASTPGQGGSGANVLTF

V: TRBV5-3
size: NA
J: TRBJ2-2
D: TRBD1
DNA: TGTGCCAGAAGCTTTCCGGGACAGGGAGAGACCGGGGAGCTGTTTTTT
CDR3: CARSFPGQGETGELFF

V: TRBV27
size: NA
J: TRBJ1-2
D: NA
DNA: TGTGCCAGCAGTTTAGATGGCCGCCTCCACGGCTACACCTTC
CDR3: CASSLDGRLHGYTF

V: TRBV27
size: NA
J: TRBJ1-6
D: NA
DNA: TGTGCCAGCAGTGAAGGGGTTAGGAGCTCACCCCTCCACTTT
CDR3: CASSEGVRSSPLHF

V: TRBV7-2
size: NA
J: TRBJ1-6
D: NA
DNA: TGTGCCAGCAGCGCTGGACAGACTCGGGGACCCCTCCACTTT
CDR3: CASSAGQTRGPLHF

V: TRBV5-1
size: once
J: TRBJ2-3
D: NA
DNA: TGCGCCAGCAACGGGGGATTGATAGATACGCAGTATTTT
CDR3: CASNGGLIDTQYF

V: TRBV5-5
size: once
J: TRBJ1-1
D: TRBD1
DNA: TGTGCCAGCAGCTCCCGAAGGACAGGGGATAGCACTGAAGCTTTCTTT
CDR3: CASSSRRTGDSTEAFF

V: TRBV7-9
size: few
J: TRBJ1-3
D: NA
DNA: TGTGCCAGCAGCTTCGGCTCTGGAAACACCATATATTTT
CDR3: CASSFGSGNTIYF

V: TRBV2
size: NA
J: TRBJ2-7
D: NA
DNA: TGTGCCAGCAGCGAGAGCCACGAGCAGTACTTC
CDR3: CASSESHEQYF

V: TRBV19
size: NA
J: TRBJ2-4
D: NA
DNA: TGTGCCAGTAGTATCGCGGGAGCCAAAAACATTCAGTACTTC
CDR3: CASSIAGAKNIQYF

V: TRBV5-5
size: NA
J: TRBJ2-3
D: NA
DNA: TGTGCCAGCAGCTTGGAGCTAGCCTTCCGCACAGATACGCAGTATTTT
CDR3: CASSLELAFRTDTQYF

V: TRBV27
size: NA
J: TRBJ2-7
D: TRBD1
DNA: TGTGCCAGCAGTCCGGGACAGGGGGCCCACGAGCAGTACTTC
CDR3: CASSPGQGAHEQYF

V: TRBV23-1
size: NA
J: TRBJ2-7
D: TRBD2
DNA: TGCGCCAGCAGTTCCCCGCGACTGACTAGCGGGATACCCTACGAGCAGTACTTC
CDR3: CASSSPRLTSGIPYEQYF

V: TRBV5-1
size: NA
J: TRBJ2-5
D: NA
DNA: TGCGCCAGCAGCCGGGGAGAGACCCAGTACTTC
CDR3: CASSRGETQYF

V: TRBV6-1
size: few
J: TRBJ1-2
D: NA
DNA: TGTGCCAGCAGTGAAGTCGTCGACAGGATAGCCTATGGCTACACCTTC
CDR3: CASSEVVDRIAYGYTF

V: TRBV27
size: few
J: TRBJ2-7
D: TRBD1
DNA: TGTGCCAGCAGTCCCTTGGGCACAGGGGGCTCCTACGAGCAGTACTTC
CDR3: CASSPLGTGGSYEQYF

V: TRBV19
size: NA
J: TRBJ2-1
D: TRBD1
DNA: TGTGCCAGTAGACAGGGGAGCTCCTACAATGAGCAGTTCTTC
CDR3: CASRQGSSYNEQFF

V: TRBV7-8
size: NA
J: TRBJ1-4
D: NA
DNA: TGTGCCAGCAGCTTATTTCCGGGGGGCAGACAGACACCAACTAATGAAAAACTGTTTTTT
CDR3: CASSLFPGGRQTPTNEKLFF

V: TRBV7-2
size: NA
J: TRBJ2-5
D: NA
DNA: TGTGCCAGCAGCTTAGCGCGTGGTGCGGAGACCCAGTACTTC
CDR3: CASSLARGAETQYF

V: TRBV15
size: NA
J: TRBJ1-6
D: NA
DNA: TGTGCCACCAGCAGGGAGGCCAAAAATTCACCCCTCCACTTT
CDR3: CATSREAKNSPLHF

V: TRBV9
size: NA
J: TRBJ2-5
D: TRBD2
DNA: TGTGCCAGCAGCGAATGGTCGGGGGAGGGGGAGACCCAGTACTTC
CDR3: CASSEWSGEGETQYF

V: TRBV19
size: once
J: TRBJ1-2
D: NA
DNA: TGTGCCAGTAGCGAAACTGGAGCCCAAGCTAACTATGGCTACACCTTC
CDR3: CASSETGAQANYGYTF

V: TRBV6-2/TRBV6-3
size: NA
J: TRBJ2-1
D: TRBD2
DNA: TGTGCCAGCAGTTCGCGGGCTAGCGGGACCTACAATGAGCAGTTCTTC
CDR3: CASSSRASGTYNEQFF

V: TRBV6-5
size: NA
J: TRBJ2-1
D: NA
DNA: TGTGCCAGCAGTTACTCCCGTATTGATGAGCAGTTCTTC
CDR3: CASSYSRIDEQFF

V: TRBV27
size: NA
J: TRBJ2-2
D: TRBD2
DNA: TGTGCCAGCAGTTCTAGCGGGAGTTACACCGGGGAGCTGTTTTTT
CDR3: CASSSSGSYTGELFF

V: TRBV6-5
size: NA
J: TRBJ2-7
D: TRBD2
DNA: TGTGCCAGCAGGTTCGGGGGGGCCTGCGAGCAGTACTTC
CDR3: CASRFGGACEQYF

V: TRBV25-1
size: few
J: TRBJ1-4
D: TRBD1
DNA: TGTGCCAGCAGTGACGACAGGGGGGCTAATGAAAAACTGTTTTTT
CDR3: CASSDDRGANEKLFF

V: TRBV5-5
size: NA
J: TRBJ1-4
D: TRBD1
DNA: TGTGCCAGCAGCCCAAGACCGGGACAGGGGAATGAAAAACTGTTTTTT
CDR3: CASSPRPGQGNEKLFF

V: TRBV20-1
size: NA
J: TRBJ2-7
D: NA
DNA: TGCAGTGCTAGTTACAGGGTAGACGAGCAGTACTTC
CDR3: CSASYRVDEQYF

V: TRBV18
size: few
J: TRBJ2-7
D: TRBD1
DNA: TGTGCCAGCTCACCGCCCGGGACAGGGCTCTACGAGCAGTACTTC
CDR3: CASSPPGTGLYEQYF

V: TRBV9
size: NA
J: TRBJ1-1
D: NA
DNA: TGTGCCAGCAGCATCGGAGGGAACACTGAAGCTTTCTTT
CDR3: CASSIGGNTEAFF

V: TRBV18
size: NA
J: TRBJ1-6
D: NA
DNA: TGTGCCAGCTCACCACCGTCCCAGTCTCATAATTCACCCCTCCACTTT
CDR3: CASSPPSQSHNSPLHF

V: TRBV6-5
size: few
J: TRBJ1-1
D: NA
DNA: TGTGCCAGCAGTTCCAGGGTGAACACTGAAGCTTTCTTT
CDR3: CASSSRVNTEAFF

V: TRBV15
size: NA
J: TRBJ2-2
D: NA
DNA: TGTGCCACCAGCAAATATTCCACCGGGGAGCTGTTTTTT
CDR3: CATSKYSTGELFF

V: TRBV12-5
size: NA
J: TRBJ1-1
D: TRBD1
DNA: TGTGCTAGTGCCTCACAGGGGGCGAGCACTGAAGCTTTCTTT
CDR3: CASASQGASTEAFF

V: TRBV7-9
size: NA
J: TRBJ1-5
D: NA
DNA: TGTGCCAGCAGCTTAGTTTTGTCTGGACAGATATATCAGCCCCAGCATTTT
CDR3: CASSLVLSGQIYQPQHF

V: TRBV14
size: NA
J: TRBJ2-3
D: NA
DNA: TGTGCCAGTCGCAGAATGAGCACAGATACGCAGTATTTT
CDR3: CASRRMSTDTQYF

V: TRBV2
size: NA
J: TRBJ1-5
D: NA
DNA: TGTGCCAGCACCGGGGGGACCCGTAAGCAGCCCCAGCATTTT
CDR3: CASTGGTRKQPQHF

V: TRBV5-1
size: NA
J: TRBJ2-5
D: TRBD1
DNA: TGCGCCAGCAGCAGGGGACAGGGGGAAGAGACCCAGTACTTC
CDR3: CASSRGQGEETQYF

V: TRBV6-5
size: NA
J: TRBJ1-1
D: TRBD1
DNA: TGTGCCAGCAGTCAACTCAGGGGGGTCAACACTGAAGCTTTCTTT
CDR3: CASSQLRGVNTEAFF

V: TRBV5-5
size: few
J: TRBJ1-2
D: TRBD1
DNA: TGTGCCAGCAGCTTGGGTTGGGCAGGGGGCGCATCCTATGGCTACACCTTC
CDR3: CASSLGWAGGASYGYTF

V: TRBV24-1
size: NA
J: TRBJ2-2
D: TRBD1
DNA: TGTGCCACCAGTGATTTGTCACAGGACAGGGCCACCGGGGAGCTGTTTTTT
CDR3: CATSDLSQDRATGELFF

V: TRBV28
size: NA
J: TRBJ1-5
D: NA
DNA: TGTGCCAGCAGTACCCCGGGATCTAGCAATCAGCCCCAGCATTTT
CDR3: CASSTPGSSNQPQHF

V: TRBV6-5
size: NA
J: TRBJ1-3
D: NA
DNA: TGTGCCAGCAGTTATGAAGGGGTCACTGGAAACACCATATATTTT
CDR3: CASSYEGVTGNTIYF

V: TRBV7-9
size: NA
J: TRBJ1-2
D: TRBD1
DNA: TGTGCCAGCAGCGACACAGGGGGCGCGGGCTATGGCTACACCTTC
CDR3: CASSDTGGAGYGYTF